The 6 T cell receptor beta chains below all came from one sample that was sequenced in a study of cytomegalovirus exposure and HLA in healthy donors. Libraries were prepared by immunoSEQ multiplex PCR; TCRdb keeps only in-frame clonotypes and omits some of them. The data show a few hundred thousand clones, 88% seen once. The sequencing input was PBMCs. The source of these receptors is a man aged 25-45 years in good health and CMV-seronegative.

The gene calls are TRBV5-4 and TRBJ2-1; D gene unclear. CDR1 SGHNT and CDR2 YYREEE come from the germline V gene (reference sequence). The germline V and J ends were trimmed by 1 base and 8 bases, with 7 bases remaining between them. The CDR3 runs 12 residues. DNA of the CDR3: TGTGCCAGCAGCTTGATCGAGGATGAGCAGTTCTTC. Amino acid sequence: CASSLIEDEQFF.

This clone came up a few times. This sequence joins TRBV5-4 and TRBJ2-7; D might be TRBD1 (6 bases). Germline assignment: CDR1 SGHNT and CDR2 YYREEE (reference sequence). CDR3 length equals 13 residues. The V and J ends lost 4 bases and 11 bases respectively, with 19 bases between them. The CDR3 region has the DNA TGTGCCAGCAGCACTGGAGGACAGCCTTCGGAGTACTTC. Translation gives CASSTGGQPSEYF. The full variable domain, its missing parts supplied by reference TRBV5-4 and TRBJ2-7, is ETGVTQSPTHLIKTRGQQVTLRCSSQSGHNTVSWYQQALGQGPQFIFQYYREEENGRGNFPPRFSGLQFPNYSSELNVNALELDDSALYLCASSTGGQPSEYFGPGTRLTVT.

The genes are TRBV9 and TRBJ1-2; D is undetermined. Germline V CDR1 and CDR2: SGDLS, YYNGEE. V was shortened by 3 bases and J by 12 bases, with 15 bases between the two germline ends. The length of the CDR3 is 12 residues. CDR3 loop: CASSGLGPFHTF. The CDR3 nucleotides read TGTGCCAGCAGCGGCCTTGGGCCGTTCCACACCTTC.

V is TRBV15 and J is TRBJ2-5; D is undetermined. Trimming cost V 6 bases and J 5 bases, with 13 bases left between them. In germline, CDR1 is LNHNV, CDR2 YYDKDF (reference sequence). The CDR3 totals 13 residues. The CDR3 is CATSSLVRETQYF. In DNA, the CDR3 is TGTGCCACCAGTTCCCTAGTTAGGGAGACCCAGTACTTC. Full variable domain (remainder filled in from reference TRBV15 and TRBJ2-5): DAMVIQNPRYQVTQFGKPVTLSCSQTLNHNVMYWYQQKSSQAPKLLFHYYDKDFNNEADTPDNFQSRRPNTSFCFLDIRSPGLGDTAMYLCATSSLVRETQYFGPGTRLLVL.

This clone appeared once. This sequence joins TRBV13 and TRBJ1-2; the D is unclear. The CDR3 is made up of 13 amino acids. CDR1 and CDR2 from the germline V gene are PRHDT and FYEKMQ (reference sequence). Between the trimmed V and J ends, which lost 1 base and 6 bases, there was a span of 9 bases. CDR3 loop: CASSLDDGDGYTF. Here the CDR3 DNA reads TGTGCCAGCAGCTTAGATGACGGAGATGGCTACACCTTC.

The chain joins TRBV20-1 to TRBJ2-7; maybe TRBD1 (6 bases). The CDR3 runs 11 residues. The V gene's germline CDR1 is DFQATT and CDR2 SNEGSKA (reference sequence). As DNA, the CDR3 is TGCCCGGGGACAATCTCCTACGAGCAGTACTTC. It translates to CPGTISYEQYF.